Shown below are 22 T cell receptor beta chains from a single sample sequenced in a study of blood T cell repertoires in COVID-19. Sequencing used immunoSEQ multiplex PCR; TCRdb keeps in-frame clones, though not all of them. Of 130,000 to 150,000 clones listed, approximately 84% are singletons. The sequencing sample was made of peripheral blood. These receptors came from a woman aged 60-75 years with acute or convalescent COVID-19.

V and J are TRBV6-5 and TRBJ1-5; no reliable D call. Germline V gene sequence: CDR1 MNHEY, CDR2 SVGAGI. The V end was cut by 5 bases, the J end by 5 bases, with 10 bases between. The CDR3 is made up of 13 amino acids. The CDR3 DNA reads as TGTGCCAGCAGTCCGACATCCCATCAGCCCCAGCATTTT. The encoded protein is CASSPTSHQPQHF.

The chain carries TRBV29-1 and TRBJ2-1; D call uncertain. The V gene lost 7 bases and the J gene lost 0 bases, with 7 bases spanning the gap. Per the germline V gene, CDR1 is SQVTM and CDR2 is ANQGSEA. This CDR3 has 12 amino acids. CDR3 sequence: CSGASSYNEQFF. The CDR3 DNA follows: TGCAGCGGAGCGTCCTCCTACAATGAGCAGTTCTTC.

The V gene is TRBV2, the J gene TRBJ2-2; possibly TRBD1 for D (6 bases). This CDR3 spans 18 amino acids. V was clipped by 0 bases and J by 5 bases, with 19 bases between them. Per germline, CDR1 SNHLY and CDR2 FYNNEI. The CDR3 loop is CASSEAGAGSRGTGELFF. The CDR3 nucleotides read TGTGCCAGCAGTGAAGCGGGGGCGGGTTCCAGAGGGACCGGGGAGCTGTTTTTT.

This clone occurred a few times. The chain is built from TRBV7-9 and TRBJ2-3, with no clear D. This CDR3 contains 14 residues. Trimming stripped 5 bases from V and 3 bases from J, with 12 bases between. In germline, CDR1 is SEHNR, CDR2 FQNEAQ (reference sequence). CDR3 loop: CASSPPSETDTQYF. The CDR3 nucleotides read TGTGCCAGCAGCCCGCCCTCGGAGACAGATACGCAGTATTTT. Variable domain in full (rest from reference TRBV7-9 and TRBJ2-3): DTGVSQNPRHKITKRGQNVTFRCDPISEHNRLYWYRQTLGQGPEFLTYFQNEAQLEKSRLLSDRFSAERPKGSFSTLEIQRTEQGDSAMYLCASSPPSETDTQYFGPGTRLTVL.

This chain links TRBV5-1 with TRBJ2-3; D may be TRBD2 (6 bases). V was clipped by 0 bases and J by 0 bases, with 11 bases between them. The CDR3 extends over 16 amino acids. From germline, CDR1 is SGHRS and CDR2 YFSETQ. CDR3 bases: TGCGCCAGCAGCTTGGTCCGGGACTTCAGCACAGATACGCAGTATTTT. It yields the protein CASSLVRDFSTDTQYF. Filled out from reference TRBV5-1 and TRBJ2-3, the complete variable domain reads KAGVTQTPRYLIKTRGQQVTLSCSPISGHRSVSWYQQTPGQGLQFLFEYFSETQRNKGNFPGRFSGRQFSNSRSEMNVSTLELGDSALYLCASSLVRDFSTDTQYFGPGTRLTVL.

The V and J genes are TRBV28 and TRBJ2-7; 14 bases map to TRBD2. CDR1 and CDR2 from the germline V gene are MDHEN and SYDVKM. CDR3 length: 20 amino acids. The trim removed 6 bases at V and 3 bases at J, leaving 19 bases unmatched. The CDR3 region is CASSGTGGLAGVLADYEQYF. The CDR3 nucleotides read TGTGCCAGCAGCGGGACAGGGGGACTAGCGGGAGTTTTGGCGGACTACGAGCAGTACTTC.

The chain is built from TRBV11-2 and TRBJ2-7; TRBD2 matches at 7 bases. This CDR3 region has 14 residues. Germline CDR1 reads SGHAT; CDR2 reads FQNNGV. The ends lost 3 bases at V and 6 bases at J; junction bases unmatched: 8. CDR3 region: CASSFGGRGLEQYF. DNA for the CDR3: TGTGCCAGCAGCTTCGGCGGGAGAGGTCTCGAGCAGTACTTC.

The rearrangement links TRBV5-1 to TRBJ1-6, with 8 bases aligning to TRBD1. V was clipped by 4 bases and J by 5 bases; unmatched bases: 8. This CDR3 has 16 amino acids. CDR1 is SGHRS, CDR2 YFSETQ, per germline. CDR3 sequence reads: CASSTGQGLDNSPLHF. The CDR3 coding sequence is TGCGCCAGCAGCACCGGACAGGGCCTAGATAATTCACCCCTCCACTTT. The full variable domain, its missing parts supplied by reference TRBV5-1 and TRBJ1-6, is KAGVTQTPRYLIKTRGQQVTLSCSPISGHRSVSWYQQTPGQGLQFLFEYFSETQRNKGNFPGRFSGRQFSNSRSEMNVSTLELGDSALYLCASSTGQGLDNSPLHFGNGTRLTVT.

The V call is TRBV6-6, the J call TRBJ2-7; tentative D call: TRBD2 (5 bases). Germline V gene data show CDR1 as MNHNY and CDR2 as SVGAGI (reference sequence). Trimming left V 6 bases short and J 3 bases short, with 9 bases between. CDR3 size: 12 residues. CDR3 loop: CASSRSGYEQYF. The DNA of the CDR3 is TGTGCCAGCAGCCGCAGCGGCTACGAGCAGTACTTC.

V is TRBV6-6 and J is TRBJ2-7; D possibly corresponds to TRBD1 (6 bases). Trimming removed 5 bases at V and 5 bases at J, with 10 bases between. CDR1 and CDR2 (germline): MNHNY, SVGAGI (reference sequence). The CDR3 consists of 12 residues. The CDR3 protein is CASSATGNEQYF. The DNA for the CDR3 is TGTGCCAGCAGTGCGACAGGAAACGAGCAGTACTTC.

The chain carries TRBV5-6 and TRBJ2-7; D is ambiguous. The CDR3 has 13 residues. Germline CDR1 SGHDT, CDR2 YYEEEE. V shed 1 base and J shed 3 bases, with 8 bases lying between them. The CDR3 bases are TGTGCCAGCAGCTTGTCTATCGTCTACGAGCAGTACTTC. Translation gives CASSLSIVYEQYF.

This sequence joins TRBV7-9 and TRBJ2-1, with 8 bases lining up with TRBD2. The J segment lost 7 bases and the V segment lost 4 bases, leaving 6 bases of the junction unmatched. This CDR3 has 14 residues. Germline CDR1 is SEHNR and CDR2 is FQNEAQ (reference sequence). CDR3 region: CASSSAGTRNEQFF. CDR3 coding DNA: TGTGCCAGCAGCTCAGCCGGGACTAGAAATGAGCAGTTCTTC. The complete variable domain, with remaining parts taken from reference TRBV7-9 and TRBJ2-1, reads DTGVSQNPRHKITKRGQNVTFRCDPISEHNRLYWYRQTLGQGPEFLTYFQNEAQLEKSRLLSDRFSAERPKGSFSTLEIQRTEQGDSAMYLCASSSAGTRNEQFFGPGTRLTVL.

The V gene is TRBV10-2, the J gene TRBJ2-1; 11 bases map to TRBD2. The germline gives CDR1 WSHSY, CDR2 SAAADI. After removal of 2 bases from V and 9 bases from J, the junction contained 3 bases not matched to a gene. The CDR3 loop spans 14 amino acids. CDR3 residues: CASSEASGRSEQFF. The CDR3 DNA follows: TGCGCCAGCAGTGAGGCTAGCGGGAGGTCTGAGCAGTTCTTC.

The chain recombines TRBV6-5 with TRBJ2-2, with 13 nucleotides matching TRBD2. Germline trimming cut 8 bases from V and 5 bases from J; bases unmatched to any gene: 5. The length of the CDR3 is 15 residues. CDR1 and CDR2 from the germline V gene are MNHEY and SVGAGI. The CDR3 loop reads CASSRLAGGTGELFF. The CDR3 DNA is TGTGCCAGCTCTCGACTAGCGGGAGGTACCGGGGAGCTGTTTTTT.

The rearrangement links TRBV6-6 to TRBJ1-5; D possibly corresponds to TRBD1 (5 bases). This CDR3 region has 13 residues. The V gene lost 8 bases and the J gene lost 9 bases, with 17 bases spanning the gap. Germline loops: CDR1 MNHNY, CDR2 SVGAGI (reference sequence). The CDR3 sequence: CASQDTVMRPQHF. For the CDR3, the DNA is TGTGCCAGCCAGGACACGGTTATGCGGCCCCAGCATTTT.

J is TRBJ2-3 and V is TRBV3-1 (or the pseudogene TRBV3-2); 12 bases match TRBD2. Trimming took 4 bases from V and 5 from J; bases not matched to a gene: 7. Per germline, CDR1 LGHDT and CDR2 YNNKEL (reference sequence). The CDR3 extends over 16 amino acids. The CDR3 DNA follows: TGTGCCAGCAGCCCTCTAGCGGGAGGGTTTGGAGATACGCAGTATTTT. Encoded protein: CASSPLAGGFGDTQYF.

V gene TRBV14 combines with J gene TRBJ1-4, with D possibly TRBD1 on 6 matching bases. CDR1 and CDR2 (germline): SGHDN, FVKESK. V lost 4 bases and J lost 8, with 14 bases in between. The CDR3 covers 14 residues. CDR3 protein: CASSLGGLGEKLFF. CDR3 coding DNA: TGTGCCAGCAGCCTGGGGGGGCTGGGGGAAAAACTGTTTTTT.

This rearrangement joins TRBV7-9 to TRBJ2-1; TRBD1 aligns across 9 bases. Germline trimming cut 4 bases from V and 1 base from J; bases unmatched to any gene: 5. The V gene's germline CDR1 is SEHNR and CDR2 FQNEAQ (reference sequence). The CDR3 loop spans 16 amino acids. CDR3 protein: CASSSTGTGSYNEQFF. As DNA, the CDR3 is TGTGCCAGCAGCTCGACCGGGACAGGGTCCTACAATGAGCAGTTCTTC.

The V and J genes are TRBV5-6 and TRBJ2-6; D might be TRBD2 (5 bases). CDR1 and CDR2 from the germline V gene are SGHDT and YYEEEE. Trimming took 2 bases from V and 1 from J, leaving 13 bases between them. The CDR3 covers 17 residues. CDR3 amino acids: CASSFGVGLSGANVLTF. CDR3 coding DNA: TGTGCCAGCAGCTTCGGGGTAGGCCTATCTGGGGCCAACGTCCTGACTTTC. Using reference TRBV5-6 and TRBJ2-6 for the parts outside the CDR3, the full variable domain is DAGVTQSPTHLIKTRGQQVTLRCSPKSGHDTVSWYQQALGQGPQFIFQYYEEEERQRGNFPDRFSGHQFPNYSSELNVNALLLGDSALYLCASSFGVGLSGANVLTFGAGSRLTVL.

The rearrangement links TRBV28 to TRBJ2-2, with TRBD2 matching over 7 bases. The CDR3 extends over 15 amino acids. Germline V CDR1 and CDR2: MDHEN, SYDVKM. V dropped 4 bases and J dropped 4; count of bases not matched to a gene: 6. Written as DNA, the CDR3 is TGTGCCAGCAGTTACGGGACTATGAGCACCGGGGAGCTGTTTTTT. Amino acid sequence: CASSYGTMSTGELFF.

The rearrangement links TRBV19 to TRBJ2-7; 11 bases line up with TRBD1. The germline gives CDR1 LNHDA, CDR2 SQIVND (reference sequence). J was trimmed by 5 bases and V by 5 bases; bases with no gene match: 11. This CDR3 comprises 16 residues. The CDR3 DNA follows: TGTGCCAGTAGTCGACGGGGGGACAGGGGGATTCACGAGCAGTACTTC. Translating gives CASSRRGDRGIHEQYF.

This rearrangement joins TRBV5-6 to TRBJ2-7, with 7 nucleotides matching TRBD2. CDR3 size: 15 residues. CDR1 and CDR2 from the germline V gene are SGHDT and YYEEEE. J lost 3 bases, V lost 0 bases, and 6 bases had no gene match. Here the CDR3 reads CASSLVASGHYEQYF. In DNA form, the CDR3 reads TGTGCCAGCAGCTTGGTAGCTAGCGGACACTACGAGCAGTACTTC.